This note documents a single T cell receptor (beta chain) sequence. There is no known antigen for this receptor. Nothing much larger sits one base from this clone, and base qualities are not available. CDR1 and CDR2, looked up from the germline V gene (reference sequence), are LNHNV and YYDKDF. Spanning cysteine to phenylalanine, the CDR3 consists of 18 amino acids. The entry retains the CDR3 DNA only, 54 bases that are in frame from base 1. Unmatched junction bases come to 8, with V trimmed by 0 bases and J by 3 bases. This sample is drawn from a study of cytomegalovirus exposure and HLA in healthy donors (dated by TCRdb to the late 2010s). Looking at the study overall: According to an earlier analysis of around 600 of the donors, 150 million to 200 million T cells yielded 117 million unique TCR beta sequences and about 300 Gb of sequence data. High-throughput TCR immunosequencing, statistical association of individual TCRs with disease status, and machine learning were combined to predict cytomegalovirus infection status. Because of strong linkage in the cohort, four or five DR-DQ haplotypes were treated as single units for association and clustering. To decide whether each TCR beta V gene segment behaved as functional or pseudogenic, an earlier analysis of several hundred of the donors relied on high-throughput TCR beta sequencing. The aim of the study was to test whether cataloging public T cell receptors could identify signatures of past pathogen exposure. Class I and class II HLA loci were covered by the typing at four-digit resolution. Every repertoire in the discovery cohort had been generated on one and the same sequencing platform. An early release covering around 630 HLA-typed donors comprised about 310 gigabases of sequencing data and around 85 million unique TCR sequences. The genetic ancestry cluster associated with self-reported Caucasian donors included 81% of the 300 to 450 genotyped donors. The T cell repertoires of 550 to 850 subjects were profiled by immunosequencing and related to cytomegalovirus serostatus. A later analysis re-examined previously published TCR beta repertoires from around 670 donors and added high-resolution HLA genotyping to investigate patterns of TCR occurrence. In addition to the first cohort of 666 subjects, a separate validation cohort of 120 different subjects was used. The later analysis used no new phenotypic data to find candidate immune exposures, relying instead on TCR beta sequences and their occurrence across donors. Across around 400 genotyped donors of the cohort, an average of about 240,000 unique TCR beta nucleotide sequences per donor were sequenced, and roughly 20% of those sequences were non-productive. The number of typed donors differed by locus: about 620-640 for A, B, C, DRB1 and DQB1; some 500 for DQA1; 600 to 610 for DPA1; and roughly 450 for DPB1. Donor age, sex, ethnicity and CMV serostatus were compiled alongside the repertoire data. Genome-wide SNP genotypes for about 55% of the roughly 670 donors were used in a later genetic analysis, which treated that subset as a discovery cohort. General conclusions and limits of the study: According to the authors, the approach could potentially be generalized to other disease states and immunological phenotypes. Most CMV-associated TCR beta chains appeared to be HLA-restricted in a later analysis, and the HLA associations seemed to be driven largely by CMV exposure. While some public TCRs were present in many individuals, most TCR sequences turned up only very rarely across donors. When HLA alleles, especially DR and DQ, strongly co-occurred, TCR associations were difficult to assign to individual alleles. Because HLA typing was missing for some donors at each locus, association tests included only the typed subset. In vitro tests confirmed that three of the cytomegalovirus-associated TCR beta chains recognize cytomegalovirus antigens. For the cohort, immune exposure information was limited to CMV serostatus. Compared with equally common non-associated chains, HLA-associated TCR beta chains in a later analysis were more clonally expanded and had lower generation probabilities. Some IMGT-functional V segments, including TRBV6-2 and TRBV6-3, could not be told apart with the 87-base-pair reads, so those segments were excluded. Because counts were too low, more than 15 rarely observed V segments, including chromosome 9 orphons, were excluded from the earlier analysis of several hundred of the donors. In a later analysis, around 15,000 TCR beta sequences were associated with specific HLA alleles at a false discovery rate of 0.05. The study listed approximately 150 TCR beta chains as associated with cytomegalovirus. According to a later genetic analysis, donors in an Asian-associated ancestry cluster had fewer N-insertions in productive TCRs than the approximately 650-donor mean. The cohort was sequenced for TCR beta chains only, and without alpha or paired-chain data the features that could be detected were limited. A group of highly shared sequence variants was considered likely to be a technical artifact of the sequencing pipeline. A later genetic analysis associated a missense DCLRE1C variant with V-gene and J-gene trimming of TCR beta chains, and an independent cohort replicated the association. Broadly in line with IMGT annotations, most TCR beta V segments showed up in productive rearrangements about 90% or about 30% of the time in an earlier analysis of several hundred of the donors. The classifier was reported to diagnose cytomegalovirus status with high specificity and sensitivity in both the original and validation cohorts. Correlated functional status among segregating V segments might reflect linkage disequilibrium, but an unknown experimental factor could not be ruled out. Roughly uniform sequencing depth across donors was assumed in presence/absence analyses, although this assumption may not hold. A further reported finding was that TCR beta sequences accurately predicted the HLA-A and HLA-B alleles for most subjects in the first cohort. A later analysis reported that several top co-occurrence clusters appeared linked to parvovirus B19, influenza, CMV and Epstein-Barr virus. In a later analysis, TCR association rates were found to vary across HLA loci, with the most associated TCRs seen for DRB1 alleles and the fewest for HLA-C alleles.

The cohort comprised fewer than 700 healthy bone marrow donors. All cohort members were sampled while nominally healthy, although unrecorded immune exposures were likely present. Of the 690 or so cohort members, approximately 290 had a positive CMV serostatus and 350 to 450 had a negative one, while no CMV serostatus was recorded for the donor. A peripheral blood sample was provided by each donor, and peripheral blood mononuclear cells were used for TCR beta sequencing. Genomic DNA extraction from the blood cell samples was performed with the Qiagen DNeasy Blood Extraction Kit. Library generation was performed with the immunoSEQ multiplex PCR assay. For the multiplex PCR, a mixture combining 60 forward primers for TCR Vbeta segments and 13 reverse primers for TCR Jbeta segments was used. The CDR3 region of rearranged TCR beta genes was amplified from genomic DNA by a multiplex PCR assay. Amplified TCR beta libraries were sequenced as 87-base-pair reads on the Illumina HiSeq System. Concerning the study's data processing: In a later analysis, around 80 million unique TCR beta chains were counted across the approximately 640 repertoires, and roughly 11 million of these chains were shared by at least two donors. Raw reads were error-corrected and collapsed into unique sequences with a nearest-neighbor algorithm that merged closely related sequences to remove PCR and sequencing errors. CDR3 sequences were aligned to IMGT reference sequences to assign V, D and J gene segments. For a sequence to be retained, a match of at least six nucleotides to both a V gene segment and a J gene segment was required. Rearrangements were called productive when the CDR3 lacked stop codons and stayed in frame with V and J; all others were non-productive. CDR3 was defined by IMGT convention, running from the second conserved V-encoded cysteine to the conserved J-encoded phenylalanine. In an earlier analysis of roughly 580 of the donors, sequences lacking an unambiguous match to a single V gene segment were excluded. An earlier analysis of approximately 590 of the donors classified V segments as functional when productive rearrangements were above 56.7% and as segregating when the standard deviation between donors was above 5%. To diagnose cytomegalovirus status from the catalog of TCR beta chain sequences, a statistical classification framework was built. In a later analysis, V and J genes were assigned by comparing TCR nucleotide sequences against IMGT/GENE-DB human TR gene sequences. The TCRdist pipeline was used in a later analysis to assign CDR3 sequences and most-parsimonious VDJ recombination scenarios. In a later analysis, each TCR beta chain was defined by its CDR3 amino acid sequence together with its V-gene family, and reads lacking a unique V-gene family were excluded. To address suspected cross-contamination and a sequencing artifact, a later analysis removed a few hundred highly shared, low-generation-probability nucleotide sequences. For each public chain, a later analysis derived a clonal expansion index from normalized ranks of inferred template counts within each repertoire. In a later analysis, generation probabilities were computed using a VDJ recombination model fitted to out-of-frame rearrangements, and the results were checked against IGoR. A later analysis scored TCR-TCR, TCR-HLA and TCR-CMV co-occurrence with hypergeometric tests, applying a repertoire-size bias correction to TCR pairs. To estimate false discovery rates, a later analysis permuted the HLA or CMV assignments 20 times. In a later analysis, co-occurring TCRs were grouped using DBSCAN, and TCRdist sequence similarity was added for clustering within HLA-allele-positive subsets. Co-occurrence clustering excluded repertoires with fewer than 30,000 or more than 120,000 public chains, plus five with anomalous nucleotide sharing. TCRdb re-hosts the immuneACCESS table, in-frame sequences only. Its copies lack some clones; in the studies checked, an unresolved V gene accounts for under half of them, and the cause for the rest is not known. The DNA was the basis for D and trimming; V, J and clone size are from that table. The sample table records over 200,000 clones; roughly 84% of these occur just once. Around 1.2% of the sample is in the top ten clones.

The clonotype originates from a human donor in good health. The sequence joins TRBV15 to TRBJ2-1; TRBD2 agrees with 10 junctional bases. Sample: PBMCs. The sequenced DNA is TGTGCCACCAGCAGAGATTTCACTAGCGGGATGCTCTACAATGAGCAGTTCTTC. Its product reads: CATSRDFTSGMLYNEQFF.